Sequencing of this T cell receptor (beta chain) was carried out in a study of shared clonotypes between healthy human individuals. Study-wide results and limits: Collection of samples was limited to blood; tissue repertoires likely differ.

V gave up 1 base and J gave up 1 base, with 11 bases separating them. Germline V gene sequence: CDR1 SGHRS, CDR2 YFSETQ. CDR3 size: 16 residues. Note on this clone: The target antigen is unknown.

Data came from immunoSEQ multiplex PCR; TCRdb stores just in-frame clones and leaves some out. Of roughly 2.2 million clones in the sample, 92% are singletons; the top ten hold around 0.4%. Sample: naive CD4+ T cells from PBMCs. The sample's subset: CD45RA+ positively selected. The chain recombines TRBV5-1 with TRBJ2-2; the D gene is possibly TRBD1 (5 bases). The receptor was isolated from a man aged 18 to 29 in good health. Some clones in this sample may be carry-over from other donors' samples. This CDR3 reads CASSLSDSLNTGELFF. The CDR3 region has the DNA TGCGCCAGCAGCTTGTCCGACAGCCTGAACACCGGGGAGCTGTTTTTT.